This T cell receptor beta chain was captured by sequencing in a study of cytomegalovirus exposure and HLA in healthy donors. About this clone: Antigen specificity is unknown.

Trimming took 2 bases from V and 6 from J, leaving 22 bases between them. Germline V gives CDR1 GTSNPN, CDR2 SVGIG (reference sequence). The CDR3 is 17 amino acids. 60 Vbeta and 13 Jbeta primers were used in PCR. Data came from immunoSEQ multiplex PCR; TCRdb stores just in-frame clones and leaves some out. The sample holds 100,000 to 150,000 clones, 80% seen once. Donors counted as nominally healthy when sampled, yet unrecorded immune exposures were likely. Study results and caveats: Reports indicate that TCR beta sequences accurately predicted the HLA-A and HLA-B alleles of most subjects.

The sample comprised PBMCs. The V and J genes are TRBV30 and TRBJ2-2; D gene uncertain. This receptor was identified in a man younger than 45 in good health and CMV-seronegative. The CDR3 coding sequence is TGTGCCTGGAGTTACGGTCGAACTACACCGTGGCCCGGGGAGCTGTTTTTT. It is translated as CAWSYGRTTPWPGELFF.